Listed below are T cell receptor beta chains from one sample, sequenced in a study of blood T cell repertoires in COVID-19. Using immunoSEQ multiplex PCR, the repertoire was profiled, and TCRdb retains in-frame clones only, with some absent. The table lists some 76,000 clones, about 90% of them singletons, with roughly 5.8% in the top ten. Sequenced input: peripheral blood. The origin of the receptors is a human donor in a cohort sampled during active COVID-19. Each CDR3 is given with its conserved first and last residue. The order of the fields is J gene, V gene, clone size, D gene, CDR3 DNA, CDR3 protein. D genes are given only for firm matches. Clone size is not always given. Where it is, it says once, few, many or a class for expanded clones.

>TRBJ2-2|TRBV30|-|-
TGTGCCTGGAGGTCCCAGAACACCGGGGAGCTGTTTTTT
CAWRSQNTGELFF
>TRBJ2-5|TRBV27|-|TRBD1
TGTGCCAGCAGTTCCCAAGGGACAGGGCCGGAGACCCAGTACTTC
CASSSQGTGPETQYF
>TRBJ2-2|TRBV7-3|-|TRBD2
TGTGCCAGCAGCACGGGGGGGAGAGACACCGGGGAGCTGTTTTTT
CASSTGGRDTGELFF
>TRBJ2-7|TRBV27|-|-
TGTGCCAGCAGTTTACGTACAGGGATGACATACGAGCAGTACTTC
CASSLRTGMTYEQYF
>TRBJ2-7|TRBV5-4|-|-
TGTGCCAGCAGCTTTTCAGGATCCTACGAGCAGTACTTC
CASSFSGSYEQYF
>TRBJ1-3|TRBV12-5|-|TRBD1
TGTGCTAGTGGTTTGTTCTGGACAGGGGTGAGCTCTGGAAACACCATATATTTT
CASGLFWTGVSSGNTIYF
>TRBJ1-2|TRBV6-2/TRBV6-3|-|TRBD1
TGTGCCAGCAGTACCCAAATCTGGGACAGGAAGCCAAGATATGGCTACACCTTC
CASSTQIWDRKPRYGYTF
>TRBJ1-1|TRBV10-3|once|-
TGTGCCACCTGGCGGGGAACTGAAGCTTTCTTT
CATWRGTEAFF
>TRBJ1-1|TRBV6-6|-|-
TGTGCCAGCACAAAAGAACATCGGAACACTGAAGCTTTCTTT
CASTKEHRNTEAFF
>TRBJ2-1|TRBV10-1|-|TRBD2
TGCGCCAGCAGTGAGATTAGCGGGGGGGGTTTCTACAATGAGCAGTTCTTC
CASSEISGGGFYNEQFF
>TRBJ1-5|TRBV5-4|-|-
TGTGCCAGCAGCTTGAACAGGGACCCCGATCAGCCCCAGCATTTT
CASSLNRDPDQPQHF
>TRBJ2-6|TRBV5-8|once|-
TGTGCCAGCAGCGGCACAGGGACCCCCTCTGGGGCCAACGTCCTGACTTTC
CASSGTGTPSGANVLTF
>TRBJ2-3|TRBV11-2|-|TRBD1
TGTGCCAGCAGCTTAGTACAGGGGGCAGATACGCAGTATTTT
CASSLVQGADTQYF
>TRBJ1-2|TRBV5-4|few|-
TGTGCCAGCAGCTTTATCAGTGCTAACTATGGCTACACCTTC
CASSFISANYGYTF
>TRBJ2-3|TRBV4-1|-|-
TGCGCCAGCAGCCAAGCCCCCCACACAGATACGCAGTATTTT
CASSQAPHTDTQYF
>TRBJ1-1|TRBV6-1|-|TRBD1
TGTGCCAGCAGTGAAATAGGCAGGGGGCTGGCTGAAGCTTTCTTT
CASSEIGRGLAEAFF
>TRBJ2-7|TRBV18|-|TRBD1
TGTGCCAGCTCCCCGGGACAGGCATCAGCCTACGAGCAGTACTTC
CASSPGQASAYEQYF
>TRBJ2-5|TRBV6-2/TRBV6-3|-|TRBD2
TGTGCCAGCAGTTACGCGGGAGGGGTTGGGGAGACCCAGTACTTC
CASSYAGGVGETQYF
>TRBJ1-2|TRBV6-1|once|TRBD1
TGTGCCAGCAGTGAGGGACAGCGCTATGGCTACACCTTC
CASSEGQRYGYTF
>TRBJ1-4|TRBV6-5|-|-
TGTGCCAGCATGGAAGACAGACTCAATGAAAAACTGTTTTTT
CASMEDRLNEKLFF
>TRBJ1-1|TRBV5-5|-|TRBD1
TGTGCCAGCAGCTTCTCCCCAGACAGGGGGAACCAAGCTTTCTTT
CASSFSPDRGNQAFF
>TRBJ2-2|TRBV11-2|-|TRBD1
TGTGCCAGCCAGGGGGTGAACACCGGGGAGCTGTTTTTT
CASQGVNTGELFF